This TCR beta chain was sequenced during a study of Graves' ophthalmopathy and Graves' hyperthyroidism (dated by TCRdb to the late 2010s). Regarding the complete study: Stable hyperthyroidism was defined as no progression to ophthalmopathy within 18 months of follow-up. The study used TCR beta repertoire signatures to distinguish Graves' ophthalmopathy from Graves' hyperthyroidism and to predict progression to ophthalmopathy. To explore V-J signatures distinguishing ophthalmopathy from hyperthyroidism, a discovery set of under 110 patients (roughly 44 ophthalmopathy, 57 stable hyperthyroidism) was enrolled. For independent validation, a separate cohort was made up of some 19 hyperthyroidism patients plus 17 patients who later progressed from hyperthyroidism to ophthalmopathy. Once sampling was done, hyperthyroidism patients were given methimazole at a starting dose of 30 mg daily, while ophthalmopathy patients were given high-dose intravenous methylprednisolone. In a handful of hyperthyroidism patients, the T-cell repertoire of thyroid tissue was compared with the T-cell repertoire of blood. In total, some 140 blood samples were TCR-sequenced: approximately 40 ophthalmopathy, approximately 75 hyperthyroidism and about 17 hyperthyroidism-to-ophthalmopathy patients.

For repertoire sequencing, TCR beta CDR3 regions were amplified from RNA transcripts. The first round was an RT-PCR using HTBI primers with the Qiagen OneStep RT-PCR kit, and this first round was followed by a second-round multiplex PCR, then size selection and purification. The libraries underwent paired-end sequencing with 100 bp reads on an Illumina HiSeq2000. From the authors' description of their analysis: SOAPnuke was used for read processing, and reads with adapters, uncalled bases, a mean Phred below 15, or no exact constant-primer or identifier match were discarded. COPE v1.2.5 was used to merge high-quality paired reads. Clonotypes were defined as unique nucleotide sequences and were aligned to IMGT TRB V, D and J references using MiTCR v1.1. Analysis was restricted to V-J combinations with a frequency above 0.0001, which covered roughly 99% of repertoires. For each V-J combination, a TCR clonal expansion and chaos score was defined as the ratio of F50 clonal expansion to chaos observed in the TCRdist matrix. Welch's t-statistics and random forest were used to narrow the features down to approximately twelve V-J combinations, which were then fed into a naive Bayes classifier. The Morisita-Horn index was used to measure how similar the thyroid and blood repertoires were. TCRdb reworked the public reads: Q25 trimming with fastp, MiXCR clone assembly, productive beta chains retained. Each entry merges the rows of one CDR3 protein and shows their most common DNA and genes. In this record, the V and J calls reflect TCRdb's handling and not the investigators' own analysis. The sample yields about 550,000 distinct CDR3 sequences; approximately 37% were counted once. About 4.6% of the sample rests with the top ten.

The hyperthyroidism patients were 18 to 65 years old and newly diagnosed, with a disease duration of less than 2 months. Patients were excluded if they had other autoimmune diseases, uncontrolled infections, pregnancy or lactation. Clinical symptoms, serum thyroxine, TRAb, thyroid ultrasound and orbital computed tomography were used for diagnosis. Trizol reagent was used to extract the total RNA, and its quality was then checked on an Agilent 2100 Bioanalyzer. The investigation overall reported the following: In validation, the model predicted ophthalmopathy progression with less than 71% sensitivity and around 72% specificity; roughly 11 predicted patients were CT-confirmed with GO in a median of approximately 6.5 months. Most expanded thyroid clonotypes with frequency above 0.001 were also detected in blood, suggesting blood repertoires may reflect the thyroid immune response. Sample size was not predetermined statistically, and investigators were not blinded to group allocation. Ophthalmopathy was separated from stable hyperthyroidism by the 13-signature model with about 90% sensitivity and 81.08% specificity in cross-validation and with 80%/75% in the test set.

Note on this clonotype: The clone's antigen remains unknown. No base quality information exists; no much larger clone differs at one position.

The V end loses 2 bases and the J end loses 7 bases, and a stretch of 14 bases separates them. CDR1 DFQATT and CDR2 SNEGSKA are derived from the germline V gene (reference sequence). There are 13 amino acids in the CDR3, from cysteine to phenylalanine inclusive. Only the CDR3 portion is preserved as DNA: 39 bases, with reading frame beginning at the first base. The origin of this receptor is an adult man with Graves' hyperthyroidism. The sequencing sample was made of peripheral blood or thyroid tissue (not recorded which). The chain employs TRBV20-1 and TRBJ1-2; possibly the D gene is TRBD1, per 5 matching bases. The sequence in DNA is TGCAGTGCTAGAAAGGTGGGGCAAGGTGGCTACACCTTC. This gives the protein CSARKVGQGGYTF.